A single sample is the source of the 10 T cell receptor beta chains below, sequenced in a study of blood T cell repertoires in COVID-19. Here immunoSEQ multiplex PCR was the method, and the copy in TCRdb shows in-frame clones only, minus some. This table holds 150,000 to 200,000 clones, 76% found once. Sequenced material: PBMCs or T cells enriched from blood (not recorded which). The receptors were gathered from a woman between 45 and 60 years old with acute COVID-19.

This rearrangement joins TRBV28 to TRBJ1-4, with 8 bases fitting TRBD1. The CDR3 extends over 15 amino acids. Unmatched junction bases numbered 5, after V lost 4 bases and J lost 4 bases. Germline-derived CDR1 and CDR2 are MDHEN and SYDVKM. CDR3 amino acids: CASSSADRGNEKLFF. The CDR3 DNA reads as TGTGCCAGCAGTTCCGCCGACAGGGGTAATGAAAAACTGTTTTTT.

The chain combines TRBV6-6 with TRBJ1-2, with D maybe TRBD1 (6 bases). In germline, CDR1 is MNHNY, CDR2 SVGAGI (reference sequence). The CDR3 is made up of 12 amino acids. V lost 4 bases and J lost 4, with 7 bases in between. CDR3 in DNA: TGTGCCAGCAGTTCAGGGGTCTATGGCTACACCTTC. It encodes CASSSGVYGYTF.

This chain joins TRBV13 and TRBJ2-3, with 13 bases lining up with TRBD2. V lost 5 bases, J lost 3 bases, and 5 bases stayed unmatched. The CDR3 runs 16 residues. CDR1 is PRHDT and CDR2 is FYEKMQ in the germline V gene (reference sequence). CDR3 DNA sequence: TGTGCCAGCAGCATGACTAGCGGGGGGACTACAGATACGCAGTATTTT. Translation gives CASSMTSGGTTDTQYF. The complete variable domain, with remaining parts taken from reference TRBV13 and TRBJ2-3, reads AAGVIQSPRHLIKEKRETATLKCYPIPRHDTVYWYQQGPGQDPQFLISFYEKMQSDKGSIPDRFSAQQFSDYHSELNMSSLELGDSALYFCASSMTSGGTTDTQYFGPGTRLTVL.

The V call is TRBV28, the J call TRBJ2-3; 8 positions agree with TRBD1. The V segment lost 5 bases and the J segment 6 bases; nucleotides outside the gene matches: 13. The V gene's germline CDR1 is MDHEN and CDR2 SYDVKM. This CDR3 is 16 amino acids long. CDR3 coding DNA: TGTGCCAGCAGTACCCGACAGGGGCGTATAACGGATACGCAGTATTTT. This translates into CASSTRQGRITDTQYF.

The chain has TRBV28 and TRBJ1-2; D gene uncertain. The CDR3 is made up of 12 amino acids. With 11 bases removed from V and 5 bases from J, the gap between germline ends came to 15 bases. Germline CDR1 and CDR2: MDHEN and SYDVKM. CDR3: CASGEGTYGYTF. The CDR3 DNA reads TGTGCCTCCGGGGAGGGAACTTATGGCTACACCTTC.

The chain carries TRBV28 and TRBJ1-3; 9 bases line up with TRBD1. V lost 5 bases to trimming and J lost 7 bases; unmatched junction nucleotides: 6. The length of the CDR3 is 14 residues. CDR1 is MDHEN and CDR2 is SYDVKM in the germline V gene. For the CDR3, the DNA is TGTGCCAGCAGTCTCCGGGACAGGGTGAACACCATATATTTT. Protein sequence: CASSLRDRVNTIYF.

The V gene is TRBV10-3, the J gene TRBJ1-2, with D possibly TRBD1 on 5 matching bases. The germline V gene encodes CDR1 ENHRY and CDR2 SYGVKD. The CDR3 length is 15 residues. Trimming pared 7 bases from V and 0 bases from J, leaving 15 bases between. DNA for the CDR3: TGTGCCATCATTGGGGACTCCGATCCTAACTATGGCTACACCTTC. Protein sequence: CAIIGDSDPNYGYTF.

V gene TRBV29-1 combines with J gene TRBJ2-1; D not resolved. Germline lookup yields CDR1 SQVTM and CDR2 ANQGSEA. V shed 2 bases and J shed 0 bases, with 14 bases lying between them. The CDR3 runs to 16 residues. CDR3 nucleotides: TGCAGCGTTGAACCCCGGCAGCGAAGCTCCTACAATGAGCAGTTCTTC. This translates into CSVEPRQRSSYNEQFF.

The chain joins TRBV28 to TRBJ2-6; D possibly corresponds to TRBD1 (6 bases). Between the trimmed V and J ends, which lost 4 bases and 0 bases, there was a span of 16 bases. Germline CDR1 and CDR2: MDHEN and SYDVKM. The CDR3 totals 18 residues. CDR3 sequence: CASSYRQDPSSGANVLTF. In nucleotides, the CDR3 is TGTGCCAGCAGTTACCGACAGGACCCCAGCTCTGGGGCCAACGTCCTGACTTTC.

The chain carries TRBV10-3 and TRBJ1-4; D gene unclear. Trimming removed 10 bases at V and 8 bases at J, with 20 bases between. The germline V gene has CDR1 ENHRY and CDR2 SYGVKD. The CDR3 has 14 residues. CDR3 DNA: TGTGCCACCAGGTCCCGGGGTGAAGACGAAAAACTGTTTTTT. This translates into CATRSRGEDEKLFF.